This T cell receptor beta chain is from a study of cytomegalovirus exposure and HLA in healthy donors. Only a few counts were recorded for this clone. Primers included in the PCR were 60 Vbeta and 13 Jbeta primers. Some clones are missing from TCRdb's copy, which holds only in-frame ones; the method was immunoSEQ multiplex PCR. The sample lists more than 150,000 clones; about 85% were seen once. CDR1 is MDHEN and CDR2 is SYDVKM in the germline V gene. Unmatched junction bases numbered 6, after V lost 5 bases and J lost 1 base. This CDR3 contains 16 residues. The sample comprised PBMCs. V usage is TRBV28 and J usage is TRBJ1-2; 11 bases align to TRBD1. The clonotype comes from a girl aged 5-17 years in good health and CMV-seropositive. CDR3 region: CASSADRGRGNYGYTF. For the CDR3, the DNA is TGTGCCAGCAGTGCGGACAGGGGGCGGGGTAACTATGGCTACACCTTC.